This TCR beta chain came from a study of shared clonotypes between healthy human individuals. Study-wide results and limits: Naive CD4 clonotype sharing across a few donors was approximately 5.2%.

Profiled with immunoSEQ multiplex PCR; TCRdb holds only in-frame clones, not every one. The sample consists of more than 600,000 clones, roughly 94% of them appearing once. Germline V CDR1 and CDR2: ENHRY, SYGVKD. The germline V and J ends were trimmed by 4 bases and 2 bases, with 21 bases remaining between them. The CDR3 runs 18 residues. Comments on this clone: Its antigen remains unknown.

CD45RO negativity and positive selection for CCR7 defined naive CD8 cells, a population that excluded terminally differentiated effector memory CD45RA+ cells. Donation came from healthy HIV-negative adults that had no recent acute infections or vaccinations. Every contributor of samples was a Caucasian grown-up residing in Nashville, Tennessee. The sample was naive CD8+ T cells sorted from blood. The source of this sequence is a man between 25 and 39 years old in good health. The V call is TRBV10-3, the J call TRBJ1-3, with D possibly matching TRBD1 (5 bases). The CDR3 reads CAISGGRASDPPGNTIYF. CDR3 sequence (DNA): TGTGCCATCAGTGGGGGCCGGGCCTCGGACCCGCCTGGAAACACCATATATTTT.